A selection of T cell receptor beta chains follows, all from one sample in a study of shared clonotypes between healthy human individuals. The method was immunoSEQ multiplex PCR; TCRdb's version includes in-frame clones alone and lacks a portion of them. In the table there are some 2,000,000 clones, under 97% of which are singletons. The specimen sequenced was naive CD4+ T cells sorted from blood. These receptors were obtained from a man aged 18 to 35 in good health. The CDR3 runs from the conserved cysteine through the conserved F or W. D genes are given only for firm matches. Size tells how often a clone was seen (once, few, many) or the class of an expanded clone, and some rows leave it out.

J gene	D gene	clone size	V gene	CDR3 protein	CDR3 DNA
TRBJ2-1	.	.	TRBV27	CASRPGPYNEQFF	TGTGCCAGCAGACCGGGACCGTACAATGAGCAGTTCTTC
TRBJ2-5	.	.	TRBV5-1	CASRRLPVPQETQYF	TGCGCCAGCAGACGACTACCTGTCCCCCAAGAGACCCAGTACTTC
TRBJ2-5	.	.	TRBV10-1	CASSESRPHQTQYF	TGCGCCAGCAGTGAGTCTAGGCCGCACCAGACCCAGTACTTC
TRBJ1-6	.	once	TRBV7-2	CASSLALRGSNNSPLHF	TGTGCCAGCAGCTTAGCGTTGCGGGGGTCAAATAATTCACCCCTCCACTTT
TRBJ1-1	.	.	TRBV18	CASSPLTSEGEAFF	TGTGCCAGCTCACCCCTGACCTCGGAGGGTGAAGCTTTCTTT
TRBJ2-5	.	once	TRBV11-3	CASSPRDGNRETQYF	TGTGCCAGCAGCCCTCGCGACGGAAACCGGGAGACCCAGTACTTC
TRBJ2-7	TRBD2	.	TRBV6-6	CASFRTSGTYEQYF	TGTGCCAGCTTCCGGACTAGCGGAACCTACGAGCAGTACTTC
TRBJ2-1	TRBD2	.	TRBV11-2	CASSLDPAGYNEQFF	TGTGCCAGCAGCTTAGATCCAGCGGGGTACAATGAGCAGTTCTTC
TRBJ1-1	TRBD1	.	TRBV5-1	CASSPGAGQGEAFF	TGCGCCAGCAGCCCGGGAGCGGGACAGGGAGAAGCTTTCTTT
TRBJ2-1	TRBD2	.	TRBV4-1	CASSHDPSERGGLCQFF	TGCGCCAGCAGCCACGACCCCTCGGAGCGGGGGGGCCTATGTCAGTTCTTC
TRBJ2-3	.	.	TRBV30	CAWSTTGTDTQYF	TGTGCCTGGAGTACAACAGGGACAGATACGCAGTATTTT
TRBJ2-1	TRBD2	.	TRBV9	CASSFSGGAGNEQFF	TGTGCCAGCTCCTTTAGCGGGGGGGCCGGAAATGAGCAGTTCTTC
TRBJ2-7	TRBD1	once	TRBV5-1	CASSLDRDAYEQYF	TGCGCCAGCAGCTTAGACAGGGACGCCTACGAGCAGTACTTC
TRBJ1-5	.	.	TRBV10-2	CASSDWQAHQPQHF	TGCGCCAGCAGTGACTGGCAGGCCCATCAGCCCCAGCATTTT
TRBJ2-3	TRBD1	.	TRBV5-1	CASSLAGQGLDTQYF	TGCGCCAGCAGCTTGGCGGGACAGGGACTAGATACGCAGTATTTT
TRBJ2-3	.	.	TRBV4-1	CASSQGRGPDTQYF	TGCGCCAGCAGCCAAGGGCGCGGCCCAGATACGCAGTATTTT
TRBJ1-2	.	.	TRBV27	CASSKLGAYGYTF	TGTGCCAGCAGTAAACTAGGGGCCTATGGCTACACCTTC
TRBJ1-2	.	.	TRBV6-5	CASSLGAGTYGYTF	TGTGCCAGCAGTTTGGGGGCAGGGACTTATGGCTACACCTTC
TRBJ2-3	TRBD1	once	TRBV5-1	CASSVDRGSTDTQYF	TGCGCCAGCAGCGTCGACAGGGGCAGCACAGATACGCAGTATTTT
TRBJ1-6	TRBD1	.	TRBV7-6	CASSLVTGENSPLHF	TGTGCCAGCAGCTTAGTAACAGGGGAGAATTCACCCCTCCACTTT
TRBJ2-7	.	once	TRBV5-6	CASSFLYEQYF	TGTGCCAGCAGCTTTTTGTACGAGCAGTACTTC
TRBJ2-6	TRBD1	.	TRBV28	CASSSWDRAFSGANVLTF	TGTGCCAGCAGTTCTTGGGACAGGGCTTTCTCTGGGGCCAACGTCCTGACTTTC
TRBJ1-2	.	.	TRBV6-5	CASSRGHLYGYTF	TGTGCCAGCAGCCGGGGACACCTCTATGGCTACACCTTC
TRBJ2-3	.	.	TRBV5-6	CASSFYSTDTQYF	TGTGCCAGCAGCTTCTATTCCACAGATACGCAGTATTTT
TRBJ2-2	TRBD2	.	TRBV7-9	CASSLHTSGDTGELFF	TGTGCCAGCAGCCTCCATACTAGCGGGGACACCGGGGAGCTGTTTTTT
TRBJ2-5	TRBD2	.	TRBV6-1	CASTATSGGSETQYF	TGTGCCAGCACCGCGACTAGCGGGGGGTCAGAGACCCAGTACTTC
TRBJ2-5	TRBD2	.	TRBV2	CASRKGLAGVGETQYF	TGTGCCAGCAGAAAGGGACTAGCGGGAGTGGGGGAGACCCAGTACTTC
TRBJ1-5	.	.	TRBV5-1	CASSTEGVGQPQHF	TGCGCCAGCAGCACGGAGGGTGTCGGTCAGCCCCAGCATTTT
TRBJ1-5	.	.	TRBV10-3	CAISDSGGDFWWNQPQHF	TGTGCCATCAGTGACTCGGGGGGCGATTTTTGGTGGAATCAGCCCCAGCATTTT
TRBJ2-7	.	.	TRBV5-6	CASMVTGSYEQYF	TGTGCCAGCATGGTTACAGGGTCCTACGAGCAGTACTTC
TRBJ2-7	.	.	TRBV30	CAWSTGSSYEQYF	TGTGCCTGGAGTACGGGAAGCTCCTACGAGCAGTACTTC
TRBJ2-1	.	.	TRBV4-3	CASSQDAVRSDEQFF	TGCGCCAGCAGCCAAGATGCGGTTAGAAGCGATGAGCAGTTCTTC
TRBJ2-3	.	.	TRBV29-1	CSVEGSADTQYF	TGCAGCGTTGAAGGATCCGCAGATACGCAGTATTTT
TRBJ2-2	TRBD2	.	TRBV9	CASSVVLAENTGELFF	TGTGCCAGCAGCGTTGTGCTAGCGGAGAACACCGGGGAGCTGTTTTTT
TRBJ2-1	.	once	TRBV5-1	CASSSQGYNEQFF	TGCGCCAGCAGCTCGCAAGGGTACAATGAGCAGTTCTTC
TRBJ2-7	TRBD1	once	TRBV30	CASVTGGSYEQYF	TGTGCCTCGGTGACAGGGGGTAGCTACGAGCAGTACTTC
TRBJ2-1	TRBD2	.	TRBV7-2	CASSLDTAGGIREQFF	TGTGCCAGCAGCTTAGACACAGCGGGAGGGATTCGGGAGCAGTTCTTC
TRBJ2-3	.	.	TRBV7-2	CASSLDRLPWQYF	TGTGCCAGCAGCTTAGATCGACTACCCTGGCAGTATTTT